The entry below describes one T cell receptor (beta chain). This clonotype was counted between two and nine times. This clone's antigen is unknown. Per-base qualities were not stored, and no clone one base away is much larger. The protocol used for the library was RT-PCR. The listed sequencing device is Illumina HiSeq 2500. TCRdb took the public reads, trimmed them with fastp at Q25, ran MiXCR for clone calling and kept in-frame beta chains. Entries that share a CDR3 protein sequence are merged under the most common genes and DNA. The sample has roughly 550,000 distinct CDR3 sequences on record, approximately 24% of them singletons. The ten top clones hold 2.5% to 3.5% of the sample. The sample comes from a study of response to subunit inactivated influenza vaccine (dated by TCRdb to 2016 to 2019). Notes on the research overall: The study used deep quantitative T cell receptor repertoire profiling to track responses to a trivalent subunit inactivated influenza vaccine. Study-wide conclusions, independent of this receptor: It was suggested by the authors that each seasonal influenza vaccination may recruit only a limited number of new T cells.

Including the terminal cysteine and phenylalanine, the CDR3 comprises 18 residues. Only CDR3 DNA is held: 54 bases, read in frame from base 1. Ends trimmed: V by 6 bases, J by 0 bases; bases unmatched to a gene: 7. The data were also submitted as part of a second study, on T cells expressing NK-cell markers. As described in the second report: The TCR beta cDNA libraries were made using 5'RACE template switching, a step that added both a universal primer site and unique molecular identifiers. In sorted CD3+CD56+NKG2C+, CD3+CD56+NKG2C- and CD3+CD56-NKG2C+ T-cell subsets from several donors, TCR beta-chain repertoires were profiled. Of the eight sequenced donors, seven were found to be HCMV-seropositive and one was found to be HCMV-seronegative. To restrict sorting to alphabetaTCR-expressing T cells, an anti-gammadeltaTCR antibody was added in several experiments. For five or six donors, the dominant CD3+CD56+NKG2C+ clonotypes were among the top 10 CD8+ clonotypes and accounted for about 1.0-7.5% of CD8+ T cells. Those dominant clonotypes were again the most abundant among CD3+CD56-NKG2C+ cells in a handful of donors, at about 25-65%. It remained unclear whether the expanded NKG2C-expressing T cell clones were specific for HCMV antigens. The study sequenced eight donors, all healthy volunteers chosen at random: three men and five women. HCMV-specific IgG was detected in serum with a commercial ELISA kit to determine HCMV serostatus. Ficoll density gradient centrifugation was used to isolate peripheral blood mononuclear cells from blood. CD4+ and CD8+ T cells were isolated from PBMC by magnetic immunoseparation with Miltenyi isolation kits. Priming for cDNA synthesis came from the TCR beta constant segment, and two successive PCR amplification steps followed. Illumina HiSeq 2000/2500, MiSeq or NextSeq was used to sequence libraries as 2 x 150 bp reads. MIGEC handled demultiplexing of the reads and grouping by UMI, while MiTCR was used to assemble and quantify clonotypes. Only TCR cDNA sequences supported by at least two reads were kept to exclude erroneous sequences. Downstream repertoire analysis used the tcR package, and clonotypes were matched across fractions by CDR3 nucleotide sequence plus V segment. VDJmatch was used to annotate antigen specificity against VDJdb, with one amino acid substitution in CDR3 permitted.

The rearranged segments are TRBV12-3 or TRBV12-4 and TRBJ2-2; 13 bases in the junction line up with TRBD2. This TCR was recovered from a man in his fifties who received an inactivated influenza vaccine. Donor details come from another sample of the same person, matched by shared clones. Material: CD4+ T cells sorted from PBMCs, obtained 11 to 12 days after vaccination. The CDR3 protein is CASRRPGLAGPNTGELFF. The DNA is TGTGCCAGCAGGAGACCGGGACTAGCGGGACCGAACACCGGGGAGCTGTTTTTT.